What follows are 5 T cell receptor beta chains derived from one specimen sequenced in a study of CXCR3-negative and CXCR3-positive naive CD8 T cells. Study observations and caveats: More hydrophobic TRB CDR3s occurred in CXCR3-positive than in CXCR3-negative naive cells.

Antigens for these TCRs are unknown. Via 5' RACE with UMI labels, TRB cDNA libraries were prepared. TCRdb re-called the 5' RACE reads, yielding one record per CDR3 amino acid sequence without DNA. The specimen's table records about 89,000 distinct CDR3 sequences. Sample: naive CXCR3+ CD8+ T cells from blood. The subset: CD45RO-CCR7+CD27+CD95- naive CD8+ T cells expressing CXCR3 (TNR3+). The receptors originated from a human donor in good health. Some clones in this sample may be carry-over from other donors' samples.

The chain employs TRBV27 and TRBJ2-7. The CDR3 totals 13 residues. Per germline, CDR1 MNHEY and CDR2 SMNVEV (reference sequence). The chain's CDR3 is CASSLSTPWEQYF.

The chain joins TRBV19 to TRBJ2-1; the D call of TRBD1 rests on TCRdb alone, since no DNA is present to check it. From germline, CDR1 is LNHDA and CDR2 SQIVND (reference sequence). The CDR3 is 15 residues long. The CDR3 loop reads CASSWGQGIGHEQFF.

This chain uses TRBV7-3 with TRBJ2-1; TCRdb proposes TRBD2, but this gene call is untestable without DNA. Germline loops: CDR1 SGHTA, CDR2 FQGTGA. The CDR3 contains 15 residues. The CDR3 loop is CPSSLLAGGYNEQFF. The full variable domain, in which reference TRBV7-3 and TRBJ2-1 provide the parts outside the CDR3, is GAGVSQTPSNKVTEKGKYVELRCDPISGHTALYWYRQSLGQGPEFLIYFQGTGAADDSGLPNDRFFAVRPEGSVSTLKIQRTERGDSAVYLCPSSLLAGGYNEQFFGPGTRLTVL.

This sequence joins TRBV4-3 and TRBJ2-2; without DNA, the TCRdb call of TRBD2 cannot be checked. The germline CDR1 and CDR2 sequences are LGHNA and YSLEER. CDR3 length: 15 residues. This CDR3 reads CASSQVAGRPGELFF.

The rearrangement joins TRBV6-1 to TRBJ1-4; TCRdb calls TRBD1, which cannot be checked without DNA. The CDR3 has 15 residues. The germline CDR1 and CDR2 sequences are MNHNS and SASEGT. CDR3 in amino acids: CASSGLDRWSEKLFF.